This T cell receptor beta chain was recovered during a study of shared clonotypes between healthy human individuals. Overall study findings and caveats: Non-shared clonotypes displayed generation probabilities falling below those of clonotypes present in all four donors.

As to this clone: The antigen is undetermined. Other DNA sequences from this sample encode an identical CDR3 as well.

Generated by immunoSEQ multiplex PCR, the TCRdb table keeps only in-frame clones and is missing some. Of roughly 2 million clones in the sample, roughly 95% were seen once. Germline-derived CDR1 and CDR2 are SGDLS and YYNGEE. V lost 2 bases and J lost 5; bases outside the gene matches: 5. The CDR3 contains 15 residues. The naive CD8 population came from CD45RO-negative cells selected for CCR7, without terminally differentiated effector memory CD45RA+ cells. The clonotype originates from a man younger than 30 in good health. The source material was naive CD8+ T cells sorted from blood. V usage is TRBV9 and J usage is TRBJ2-5, with 11 bases that match TRBD2. CDR3 in DNA: TGTGCCAGCAGCGTTAGCGGGGGGGCCGGGGAGACCCAGTACTTC. It specifies CASSVSGGAGETQYF.